The 2 T cell receptor beta chains reported below all come from one sample, sequenced in a study of blood T cells in healthy people across ages (dated by TCRdb to between 2014 and 2017). Receptor amplification or capture employed 5' RACE. The data were produced on an Illumina HiSeq 2500. A second PCR of about 6 to 12 cycles was performed with a sample-barcoded 5' primer and a J-beta primer mix. In TCRdb, the public reads were trimmed at Q25 with fastp and aligned with MiXCR, with productive beta chains retained. Entries that share a CDR3 protein sequence are merged under the most common genes and DNA. The sample has fewer than 750,000 distinct CDR3 sequences on record, about 51% of them singletons. The leading ten clones occupy roughly 14% of the sample. Sequencing was carried out using blood. The source is an elderly woman in good health.

As regards this clonotype: One end of the junction fails to match germline, which may point to a read error. V usage is TRBV18 and J usage is TRBJ1-1; D not resolved. This CDR3 comprises 14 residues. The germline gives CDR1 KGHSH, CDR2 LQKENI. CDR3 loop: CASSPREGNAEAFF. CDR3 bases: TGTGCCAGCTCACCACGGGAAGGGAACGCTGAAGCTTTCTTT.

In the case of this clonotype: A read error may be the cause here, since a much bigger clone is one base away. The J gene is TRBJ1-2, the V gene TRBV20-1; no clear D. CDR1 is DFQATT, CDR2 SNEGSKA, per germline (reference sequence). The CDR3 consists of 13 residues. Trimming shortened V by 6 bases and J by 3 bases, and 14 bases separated the two germline ends. This CDR3 is CSAPNLTDYGYTF. As DNA, the CDR3 is TGCAGTGCCCCTAACCTCACGGACTATGGCTACACCTTC.